The T cell receptor beta chain under discussion was sequenced for a study of blood T cell repertoires in COVID-19. Whole-study context: The origin of the acute and convalescent COVID-19 samples was the United States, Italy and Spain.

This clone was detected only once. Clones were sequenced by immunoSEQ multiplex PCR, and TCRdb holds only the in-frame ones, with some missing. The sample holds approximately 250,000 clones; approximately 89% are singletons and the top ten take more than 0.95%. The CDR3 is 15 amino acids. V dropped 4 bases and J dropped 3 bases, with 16 bases sitting between them. Germline V gene data show CDR1 as SGHVS and CDR2 as FNYEAQ. Sequencing was carried out using PBMCs or T cells enriched from blood (not recorded which). The receptor comes from a woman aged 40 to 49 with acute COVID-19. The chain is built from TRBV7-6 and TRBJ2-7; the D gene is possibly TRBD2 (5 bases). CDR3 amino acids: CASSSGLTAVYEQYF. The CDR3 DNA sequence: TGTGCCAGCAGCTCAGGACTCACGGCGGTCTACGAGCAGTACTTC.